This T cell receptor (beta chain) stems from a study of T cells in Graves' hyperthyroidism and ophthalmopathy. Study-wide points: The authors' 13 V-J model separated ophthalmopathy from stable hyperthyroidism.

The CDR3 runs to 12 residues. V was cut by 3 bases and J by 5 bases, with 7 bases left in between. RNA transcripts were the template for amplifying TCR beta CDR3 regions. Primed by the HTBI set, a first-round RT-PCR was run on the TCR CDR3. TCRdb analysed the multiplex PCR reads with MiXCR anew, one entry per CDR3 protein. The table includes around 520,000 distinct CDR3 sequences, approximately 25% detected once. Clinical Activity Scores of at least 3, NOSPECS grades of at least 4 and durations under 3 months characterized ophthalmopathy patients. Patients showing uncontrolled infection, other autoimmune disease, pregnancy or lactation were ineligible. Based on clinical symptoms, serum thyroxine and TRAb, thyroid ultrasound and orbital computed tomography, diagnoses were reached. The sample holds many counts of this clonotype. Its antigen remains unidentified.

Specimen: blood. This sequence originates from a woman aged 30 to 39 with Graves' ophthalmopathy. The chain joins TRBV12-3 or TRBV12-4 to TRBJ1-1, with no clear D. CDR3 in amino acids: CASSFTGTEAFF. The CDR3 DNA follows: TGTGCCAGCAGTTTCACGGGAACTGAAGCTTTCTTT.